A selection of T cell receptor beta chains follows, all from one sample in a study of control samples from healthy donors and cancer patients. Profiled with immunoSEQ multiplex PCR; TCRdb holds only in-frame clones, not every one. The sample yields 130,000 to 150,000 clones, about 95% seen once. Material: PBMCs. The receptors were gathered from a man aged 60 to 75 with colorectal cancer. The CDR3 runs from the conserved cysteine through the conserved F or W. A D gene is named only where the DNA matches it firmly. A row's size may be missing; if present it is once, few, many or a size class.

j_gene,abundance,d_gene,v_gene,CDR3nt,CDR3aa
TRBJ1-1,-,-,TRBV7-2,TGTGCCAGCAGCTTAGCGGCACAGGGAACAGGTGAAGCTTTCTTT,CASSLAAQGTGEAFF
TRBJ1-2,-,-,TRBV30,TGTGCCTGGAGTGTAAGGGCGGGGAGCGACTATGGTGGCTACACCTTC,CAWSVRAGSDYGGYTF
TRBJ2-2,-,TRBD2,TRBV27,TGTGCCAGCAGTCCGAGACTAGCGGGGAGGAACACCGGGGAGCTGTTTTTT,CASSPRLAGRNTGELFF
TRBJ2-5,-,-,TRBV5-6,TGTGCCAGCAGCTTGGGCGGGGAAGAGACCCAGTACTTC,CASSLGGEETQYF
TRBJ1-1,once,-,TRBV9,TGTGCCAGCAGCGTACAACAGTTGAACACTGAAGCTTTCTTT,CASSVQQLNTEAFF
TRBJ2-3,-,-,TRBV5-1,TGCGCCAGCTCCCAGACGGAAGATACGCAGTATTTT,CASSQTEDTQYF
TRBJ1-2,-,TRBD1,TRBV28,TGTGCCACCCTCGGGACAGAACCTCGCTATGGCTACACCTTC,CATLGTEPRYGYTF
TRBJ1-6,once,TRBD1,TRBV28,TGTGCCAGCAGTCCCCCGACAGGGCCCATGGATTCACCCCTCCACTTT,CASSPPTGPMDSPLHF
TRBJ1-1,-,TRBD1,TRBV6-2/TRBV6-3,TGTGCCAGCAGTTACCCGGACAGGGTGAACACTGAAGCTTTCTTT,CASSYPDRVNTEAFF
TRBJ2-5,-,TRBD1,TRBV5-1,TGCGCCAGCAGCCTAGGGACAGGGCGGGAGACCCAGTACTTC,CASSLGTGRETQYF
TRBJ1-1,-,-,TRBV3-1/TRBV3-2,TGTGCCAGCAGCCCCAGAGTGAACACTGAAGCTTTCTTT,CASSPRVNTEAFF
TRBJ1-1,-,-,TRBV15,TGTGCCACCAGCAGAGATTTACAGGGAAGAACTTTCTTT,CATSRDLQGRTFF
TRBJ1-4,once,-,TRBV3-1/TRBV3-2,TGTGCCAGCAGCCAAGATTTTCGGATGGGGTATGAAAAACTGTTTTTT,CASSQDFRMGYEKLFF
TRBJ1-1,-,-,TRBV9,TGTGCCAGCAGCGTAGAACAGGTCTACCCAGGCACTGAAGCTTTCTTT,CASSVEQVYPGTEAFF
TRBJ2-7,-,-,TRBV4-1,TGCGCCAGCAGCCACGGCCTCAATGAAGGAGAGCAGTACTTC,CASSHGLNEGEQYF
TRBJ2-7,-,-,TRBV4-3,TGCGCCAGCAGCCAAGGGAGGCTCTACGAGCAGTACTTC,CASSQGRLYEQYF
TRBJ2-7,-,-,TRBV30,TGTGCCTGGAGTGTCGGCAGTCCCTACGAGCAGTACTTC,CAWSVGSPYEQYF
TRBJ2-7,-,TRBD1,TRBV19,TGTGCCAGTAGGGGGACAGGGGTGGCCGAGCAGTACTTC,CASRGTGVAEQYF
TRBJ1-4,-,-,TRBV6-6,TGTGCCAGCAGTTACGGCGGGCAGGGCGAAAAACTGTTTTTT,CASSYGGQGEKLFF
TRBJ1-4,-,TRBD1,TRBV12-3/TRBV12-4,TGTGCCAGCAGTAGGACAGGGAACGAAAAACTGTTTTTT,CASSRTGNEKLFF
TRBJ2-6,-,-,TRBV5-1,TGCGCCATCTCGACGGATTCCTCTGGGGCCAACGTCCTGACTTTC,CAISTDSSGANVLTF
TRBJ1-2,-,TRBD1,TRBV19,TGTGCCAGTAGTTTAACCGGGACAGGGTTTGGCTACACCTTC,CASSLTGTGFGYTF
TRBJ2-1,-,TRBD2,TRBV29-1,TGCAGCGTTGAGCTACGACTAGCGGGGGGGCCATATGAGCAGTTCTTC,CSVELRLAGGPYEQFF
TRBJ2-5,-,-,TRBV4-1,TGCGCCAGCAGCCAAGTGTACACAGAGACCCAGTACTTC,CASSQVYTETQYF
TRBJ2-5,-,TRBD2,TRBV3-1/TRBV3-2,TGTGCCAGCAGCCACCCGAGCGGGGGGGCAACGGAGACCCAGTACTTC,CASSHPSGGATETQYF
TRBJ1-5,-,-,TRBV11-1,TGTGCCAGCAGCTTAGGGGGGAGCAATCAGCCCCAGCATTTT,CASSLGGSNQPQHF
TRBJ2-3,-,-,TRBV5-4,TGTGCCAGCAGCTTGGAGGGGGGGCCAGGAACAGATACGCAGTATTTT,CASSLEGGPGTDTQYF
TRBJ1-1,-,TRBD1,TRBV6-5,TGTGCCAGCAGTCAACAGGGGGGGAGTACTGAAGCTTTCTTT,CASSQQGGSTEAFF
TRBJ1-6,-,-,TRBV10-3,TGTGCCATCAGTGAGCCCGACAGGTTCGGTAATTCACCCCTCCACTTT,CAISEPDRFGNSPLHF
TRBJ2-2,-,-,TRBV6-6,TGTGCCAGCGAGCGCAGTCAAAACACCGGGGAGCTGTTTTTT,CASERSQNTGELFF
TRBJ1-5,few,-,TRBV9,TGTGCCAGCAGCACGACACCAGATCAGCCCCAGCATTTT,CASSTTPDQPQHF
TRBJ2-7,-,-,TRBV7-2,TGTGCCAGCAGCTTCGCCTCCATAGGCTCCTACGAGCAGTACTTC,CASSFASIGSYEQYF
TRBJ1-3,-,-,TRBV3-1/TRBV3-2,TGTGCCAGCAGCCAAGAATCCTGGGGCAGCTCTGGAAACACCATATATTTT,CASSQESWGSSGNTIYF
TRBJ1-1,-,TRBD1,TRBV6-6,TGTGCCAGCAGGACAACAGGGGTTGAAGCTTTCTTT,CASRTTGVEAFF
TRBJ2-2,few,TRBD1,TRBV6-5,TGTGCCAGCAGCGGGACAGGGTCGGGCACCGGGGAGCTGTTTTTT,CASSGTGSGTGELFF
TRBJ1-1,-,-,TRBV10-3,TGTGCCATCAGTGCCTCGGGACGGTTGGCAGGAGAAGCTTTCTTT,CAISASGRLAGEAFF
TRBJ2-3,-,-,TRBV7-8,TGTGCCAGCAGCTCCGAAAAGGGGGGGGCGTTTGATACGCAGTATTTT,CASSSEKGGAFDTQYF